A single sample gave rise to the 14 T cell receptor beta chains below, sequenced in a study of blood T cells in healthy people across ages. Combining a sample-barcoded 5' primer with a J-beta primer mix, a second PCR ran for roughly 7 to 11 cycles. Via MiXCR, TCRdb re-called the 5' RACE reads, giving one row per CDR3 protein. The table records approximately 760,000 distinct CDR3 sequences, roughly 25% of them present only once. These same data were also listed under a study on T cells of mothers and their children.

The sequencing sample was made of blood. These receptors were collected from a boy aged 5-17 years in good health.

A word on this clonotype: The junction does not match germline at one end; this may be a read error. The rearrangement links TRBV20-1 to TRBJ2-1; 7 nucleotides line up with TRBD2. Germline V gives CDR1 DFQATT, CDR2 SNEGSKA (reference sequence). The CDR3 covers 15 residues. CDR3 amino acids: CSARDPRGRHKEQFF. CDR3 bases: TGCAGTGCTAGAGATCCGCGGGGGAGACACAAAGAGCAGTTCTTC.

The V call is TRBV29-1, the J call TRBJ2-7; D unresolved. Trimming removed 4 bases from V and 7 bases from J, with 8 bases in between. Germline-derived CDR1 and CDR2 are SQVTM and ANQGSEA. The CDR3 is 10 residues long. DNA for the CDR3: TGCAGCGTTGGGCAGCCGGAGCAGTACTTC. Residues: CSVGQPEQYF.

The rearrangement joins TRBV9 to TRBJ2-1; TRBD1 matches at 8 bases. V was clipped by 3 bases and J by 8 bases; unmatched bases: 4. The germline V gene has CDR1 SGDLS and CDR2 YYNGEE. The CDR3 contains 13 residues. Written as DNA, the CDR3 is TGTGCCAGCAGCGCAGGGGGCGCGTATGAGCAGTTCTTC. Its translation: CASSAGGAYEQFF.

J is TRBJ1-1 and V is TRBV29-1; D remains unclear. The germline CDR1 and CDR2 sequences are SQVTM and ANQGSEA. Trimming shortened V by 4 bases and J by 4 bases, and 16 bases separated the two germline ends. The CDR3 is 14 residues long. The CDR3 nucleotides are TGCAGCGTTGTAGGATGGCAGTCGGGCACTGAAGCTTTCTTT. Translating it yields CSVVGWQSGTEAFF.

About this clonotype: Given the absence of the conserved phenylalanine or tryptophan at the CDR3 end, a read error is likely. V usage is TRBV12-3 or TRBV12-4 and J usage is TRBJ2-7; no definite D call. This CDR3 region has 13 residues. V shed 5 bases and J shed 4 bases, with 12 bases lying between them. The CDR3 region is CASSTRLFYEQYL. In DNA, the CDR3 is TGTGCCAGCAGTACGAGACTCTTTTACGAGCAGTACCTC.

The CDR3 DNA reads TGTGCCAGCAACCCCAGGGCGGTTCCGACCTACGAGCAGTACTTC. Protein: CASNPRAVPTYEQYF. V and J are TRBV11-2 and TRBJ2-1; tentatively, D is TRBD1 (5 bases). The DNA end is a closer match to TRBJ2-7, so the J assignment may be wrong. This CDR3 is built from 15 residues. Germline CDR1 SGHAT, CDR2 FQNNGV.

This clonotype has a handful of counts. DNA for the CDR3: TGTGCCAGCAGTTTGGGGGGACAGGGTCTTGACCAAGAGACCCAGTACTTC. Its translation: CASSLGGQGLDQETQYF. The rearrangement uses TRBV12-3 or TRBV12-4 and TRBJ2-5, with TRBD1 matching over 9 bases. J lost 0 bases, V lost 3 bases, and 8 bases had no gene match. The CDR3 contains 17 residues.

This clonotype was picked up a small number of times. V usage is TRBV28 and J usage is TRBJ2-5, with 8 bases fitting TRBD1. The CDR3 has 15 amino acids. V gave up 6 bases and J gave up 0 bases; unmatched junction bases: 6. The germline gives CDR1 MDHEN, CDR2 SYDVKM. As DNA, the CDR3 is TGTGCCAGCAGGCCGGGGACAGGCCACCAAGAGACCCAGTACTTC. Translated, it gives CASRPGTGHQETQYF.

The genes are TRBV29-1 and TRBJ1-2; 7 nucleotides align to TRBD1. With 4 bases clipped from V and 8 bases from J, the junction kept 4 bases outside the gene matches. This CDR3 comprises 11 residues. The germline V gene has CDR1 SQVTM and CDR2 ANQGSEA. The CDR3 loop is CSVVTGSGYTF. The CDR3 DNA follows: TGCAGCGTTGTGACAGGGAGCGGCTACACCTTC.

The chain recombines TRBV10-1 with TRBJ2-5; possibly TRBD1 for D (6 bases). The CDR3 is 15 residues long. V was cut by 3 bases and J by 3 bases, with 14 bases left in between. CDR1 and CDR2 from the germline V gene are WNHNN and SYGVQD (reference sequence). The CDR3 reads CASSDGTLGKETQYF. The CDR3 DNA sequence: TGCGCCAGCAGTGACGGGACACTCGGTAAAGAGACCCAGTACTTC.

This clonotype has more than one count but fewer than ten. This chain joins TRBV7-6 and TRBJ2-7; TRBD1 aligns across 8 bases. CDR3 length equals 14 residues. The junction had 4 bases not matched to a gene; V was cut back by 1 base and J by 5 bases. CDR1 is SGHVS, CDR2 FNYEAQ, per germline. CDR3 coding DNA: TGTGCCAGCAGCTTAGACAGGGGGTGGAACGAGCAGTACTTC. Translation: CASSLDRGWNEQYF.

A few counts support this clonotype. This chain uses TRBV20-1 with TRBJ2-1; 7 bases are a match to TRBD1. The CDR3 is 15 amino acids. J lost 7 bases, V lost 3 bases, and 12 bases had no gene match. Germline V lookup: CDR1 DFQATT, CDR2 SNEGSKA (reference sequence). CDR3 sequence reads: CSARSPTGDGNEQFF. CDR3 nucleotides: TGCAGTGCTAGGTCCCCTACAGGGGATGGGAATGAGCAGTTCTTC.

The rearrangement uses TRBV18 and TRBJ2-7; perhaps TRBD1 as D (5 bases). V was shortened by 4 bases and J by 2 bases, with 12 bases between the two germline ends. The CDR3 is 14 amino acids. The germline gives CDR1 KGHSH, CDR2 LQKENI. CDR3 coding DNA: TGTGCCAGCTCACACGACAGCGCCCCCTACGAGCAGTACTTC. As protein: CASSHDSAPYEQYF.

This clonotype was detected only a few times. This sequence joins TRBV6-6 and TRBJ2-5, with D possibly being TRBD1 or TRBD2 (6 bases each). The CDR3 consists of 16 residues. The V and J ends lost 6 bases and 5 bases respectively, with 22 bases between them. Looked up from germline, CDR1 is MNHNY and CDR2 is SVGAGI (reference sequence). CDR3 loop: CASSGSGAWGDETQYF. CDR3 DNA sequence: TGTGCCAGCAGCGGTTCGGGGGCATGGGGAGACGAGACCCAGTACTTC.